A selection of T cell receptor beta chains follows, all from one sample in a study of response to subunit inactivated influenza vaccine. TCRdb passed the RT-PCR reads through MiXCR, listing each CDR3 protein once. In the table there are fewer than 650,000 distinct CDR3 sequences, under 15% of which are singletons. The source was PBMCs from blood, collected roughly 48 days after vaccination. All receptors come from a man in his fifties or sixties who received an inactivated influenza vaccine. CDR3s include the opening cysteine and the closing phenylalanine or tryptophan. Fields, in order: V gene, D gene, clone size, J gene, CDR3 DNA, CDR3 protein. D genes are given only for firm matches. The size entry is marked missing in some rows and otherwise reads once, few, many or a size class.

>TRBV6-1|TRBD1|few|TRBJ2-1
TGTGCCAGCAGAAGACAGGGGGGATCTATGCGAAATGAGCAGTTCTTC
CASRRQGGSMRNEQFF
>TRBV5-1|.|.|TRBJ1-5
TGCGCCAGCAGCCCCGGACCCAGCCATCAGCCCCAGCATTTT
CASSPGPSHQPQHF
>TRBV11-2|.|.|TRBJ2-6
TGTGCCAGCACCACAATCGGGGGGCGCGCTGGGGCCAACGTCCTGACTTTC
CASTTIGGRAGANVLTF
>TRBV24-1|TRBD1|many|TRBJ2-7
TGTGCCACCCGGGACAGGGGGCGTCTCTACGAGCAGTACTTC
CATRDRGRLYEQYF
>TRBV10-3|.|many|TRBJ1-2
TGTGCCATCAGTGAGGTGGGCGCCAGCTATGGCTACACCTTC
CAISEVGASYGYTF
>TRBV20-1|TRBD2|many|TRBJ2-7
TGCAGTGCTAGAGATGGGGCGGGAGGGCCTGAAGAGCAGTACTTC
CSARDGAGGPEEQYF
>TRBV11-2|.|.|TRBJ2-7
TGTGCCAGCAGCGTTGGGCGGATCTACGAGCAGTACTTC
CASSVGRIYEQYF
>TRBV5-1|.|few|TRBJ2-4
TGCGCCAGCAGCTTGTCAGGGACCAAAAACATTCAGTACTTC
CASSLSGTKNIQYF
>TRBV20-1|.|few|TRBJ2-3
TGCAGTGCTCTCCGGGGTCCTCGCACAGATACGCAGTATTTT
CSALRGPRTDTQYF
>TRBV6-1|TRBD2|.|TRBJ2-1
TGTGCCAGCAGATTGAGCGGGAGTTTTGCTAATGAGCAGTTCTTC
CASRLSGSFANEQFF
>TRBV19|TRBD1|.|TRBJ1-5
TGTGCCAGTAGTCCCGGGACAGTTAGCAATCAGCCCCAGCATTTT
CASSPGTVSNQPQHF
>TRBV12-3/TRBV12-4|.|many|TRBJ2-3
TGTGCCAGCAGTATGGGGGCTAGCACAGATACGCAGTATTTT
CASSMGASTDTQYF
>TRBV6-5|TRBD2|few|TRBJ2-1
TGTGCCAGCAGTTACATTGCGGGGGGCCTTAATGAGCAGTTCTTC
CASSYIAGGLNEQFF
>TRBV20-1|TRBD1|.|TRBJ1-2
TGCAGTGCTATCACAGGGGGGGCTAACTATGGCTACACCTTC
CSAITGGANYGYTF
>TRBV29-1|.|.|TRBJ1-6
TGCAGCGTTGATAAAGAGGCTCTCAGGGATAATTCACCCCTCCACTTT
CSVDKEALRDNSPLHF
>TRBV20-1|TRBD2|many|TRBJ2-7
TGCAGTGTCGGTAGCGGGAGGTACGAGCAGTACTTC
CSVGSGRYEQYF
>TRBV7-8|TRBD1|many|TRBJ2-1
TGTGCCAGCGGACAGGAAAGTTACAATGAGCAGTTCTTC
CASGQESYNEQFF
>TRBV5-1|.|.|TRBJ1-2
TGCGCCAGCAGCTCCGAGATCGGGGCTCCGGGTGGCTACACCTTC
CASSSEIGAPGGYTF
>TRBV5-1|TRBD1|few|TRBJ2-7
TGCGCCAGCAGCTCGGACAGGGGTATGGCCTACGAGCAGTACTTC
CASSSDRGMAYEQYF
>TRBV11-2|.|.|TRBJ2-1
TGTGCCAGCAGCTTAGGGGAGCTGGGCCGGGGTGAGCAGTTCTTC
CASSLGELGRGEQFF
>TRBV5-1|TRBD1|.|TRBJ2-2
TGCGCCAGCAGCCCGGACAGGGTGAGGACCGGGGAGCTGTTTTTT
CASSPDRVRTGELFF
>TRBV5-1|.|few|TRBJ1-6
TGCGCCAGCAGCTTAGCTGACGGGTATAATTCACCCCTCCACTTT
CASSLADGYNSPLHF
>TRBV9|TRBD1|few|TRBJ1-2
TGTGCCAGCAGCTCCGGGACAGGGGAGGGTGTCTATGGCTACACCTTC
CASSSGTGEGVYGYTF
>TRBV12-3/TRBV12-4|.|many|TRBJ2-1
TGTGCCAGCAGCCGTAGCGGACGCGGATACAATGAGCAGTTCTTC
CASSRSGRGYNEQFF
>TRBV7-9|TRBD1|few|TRBJ2-1
TGTGCCAGCAGCTTGGGGGACAGGTTCTACAATGAGCAGTTCTTC
CASSLGDRFYNEQFF
>TRBV10-3|TRBD2|once|TRBJ2-1
TGTGCCATCAGTGAGGATCTAGCGGCTTACAATGAGCAGTTCTTC
CAISEDLAAYNEQFF
>TRBV28|.|few|TRBJ1-3
TGTGCCAGCAGTTTAGGTCAGCTCTCTGGAAACACCATATATTTT
CASSLGQLSGNTIYF
>TRBV19|.|few|TRBJ2-6
TGTGCCAGTAGTGCTCGAACTATATCTTCTGGGGCCAACGTCCTGACTTTC
CASSARTISSGANVLTF
>TRBV5-5|.|.|TRBJ2-7
TGTGCCAGCAGCTTGCAACACAGCCGCTACGAGCAGTACTTC
CASSLQHSRYEQYF
>TRBV12-3/TRBV12-4|TRBD1|many|TRBJ1-1
TGTGCCAGCAAGCGGGACAGGGGGTTCATGAACACTGAAGCTTTCTTT
CASKRDRGFMNTEAFF
>TRBV12-3/TRBV12-4|TRBD2|.|TRBJ2-1
TGTGCCAGCAACAGACTAGCGGGAGGCAATGAGCAGTTCTTC
CASNRLAGGNEQFF
>TRBV12-3/TRBV12-4|.|few|TRBJ1-1
TGTGCCAGCACCTTGGTCCAGAACACTGAAGCTTTCTTT
CASTLVQNTEAFF
>TRBV7-9|TRBD1|.|TRBJ2-7
TGTGCCAGCAGCTTAGGGACAGGGGGCTGGTACGAGCAGTACTTC
CASSLGTGGWYEQYF
>TRBV7-2|.|many|TRBJ2-1
TGTGCCAGCAGCCTCCCTACAGACAATGAGCTGTTCTTC
CASSLPTDNELFF
>TRBV12-3/TRBV12-4|.|few|TRBJ2-7
TGTGCCAGCAGTGGAGGGGGCGCCCCCTACGAGCAGTACTTC
CASSGGGAPYEQYF
>TRBV12-3/TRBV12-4|TRBD1|few|TRBJ2-1
TGTGCCAGCAGCTCGGACAGGGGGCGCCACAATGAGCAGTTCTTC
CASSSDRGRHNEQFF
>TRBV12-3/TRBV12-4|TRBD1|.|TRBJ2-2
TGTGCCAGCAGTCATACTGGGACAGGGGGCCGAACCGGGGAGCTGTTTTTT
CASSHTGTGGRTGELFF
>TRBV7-8|TRBD1|.|TRBJ1-2
TGTGCCAGCAGCCCCACCGGGACAGTAGGCTATGGCTACACCTTC
CASSPTGTVGYGYTF
>TRBV5-5|.|.|TRBJ1-2
TGTGCCAGCAGCTTGAGAAGGGGCACAGAATATGGCTACACCTTC
CASSLRRGTEYGYTF
>TRBV5-1|TRBD2|.|TRBJ2-7
TGCGCCAGCAGCCAGCGGACTAGCGGGAGCTACGAGCAGTACTTC
CASSQRTSGSYEQYF
>TRBV28|.|.|TRBJ2-7
TGTGCCAGCACAACCGGGATTAGAACCTACGAGCAGTACTTC
CASTTGIRTYEQYF
>TRBV4-1|.|.|TRBJ1-6
TGCGCCAGCAGGGTCGGAGAAAAATATTCACCCCTCCACTTT
CASRVGEKYSPLHF
>TRBV4-3|TRBD2|.|TRBJ2-7
TGCGCCAGCAGCCAAGAGATGACACAGCGGGGCTCTTACGAGCAGTACTTC
CASSQEMTQRGSYEQYF
>TRBV7-9|TRBD1|.|TRBJ2-2
TGTGCCAGCAGCTCCCCAACCCGGGACAGAGGTTGGGAGCTGTTTTTT
CASSSPTRDRGWELFF
>TRBV5-1|.|.|TRBJ1-1
TGCGCCAGCGGCACGGGCGAGATGCTGAACACTGAAGCTTTCTTT
CASGTGEMLNTEAFF
>TRBV12-3/TRBV12-4|.|.|TRBJ2-7
TGTGCCAGCAGTTTATCCGTCTCCTACGAGCAGTACTTC
CASSLSVSYEQYF
>TRBV6-1|TRBD2|few|TRBJ2-7
TGTGCCAGCAGAACGGGACTAGCGGGAGCAGGGTACGAGCAGTACTTC
CASRTGLAGAGYEQYF
>TRBV7-8|.|many|TRBJ2-2
TGTGCCAGCAGCTTAGGGATCACCGGGGAGCTGTTTTTT
CASSLGITGELFF
>TRBV5-1|TRBD2|.|TRBJ2-7
TGCGCCAGCAGCCCCTTAGCGGGAGCCCCCTCCTACGAGCAGTACTTC
CASSPLAGAPSYEQYF
>TRBV27|.|few|TRBJ1-4
TGTGCCAGCAGTTTTTCCGCGGCTAATGAAAAACTGTTTTTT
CASSFSAANEKLFF
>TRBV7-3|TRBD2|.|TRBJ2-1
TGTGCCAGCAGCCACAGCGGGAGAGGATACAATGAGCAGTTCTTC
CASSHSGRGYNEQFF
>TRBV2|.|many|TRBJ2-7
TGTGCCAGCAGTGCACACCTCTACGAGCAGTACTTC
CASSAHLYEQYF
>TRBV10-3|.|few|TRBJ2-7
TGTGCCATCAGTGAGTCGGGCAGTGCAAGGCAGTACTTC
CAISESGSARQYF
>TRBV7-9|.|.|TRBJ1-3
TGTGCCGCTGGGGACGCGGCTGGAAACACCATATATTTT
CAAGDAAGNTIYF
>TRBV20-1|.|.|TRBJ2-1
TGCAGTGCTAGCAGAGCGGAACTATCCTACAATGAGCAGTTCTTC
CSASRAELSYNEQFF